Reported below is one T cell receptor (beta chain). Its specificity is unknown. The study's library attached unique molecular identifiers to single cDNA molecules. TCRdb itself ran the RACE reads through MiXCR, one entry per CDR3 protein. In the table there are some 110,000 distinct CDR3 sequences, less than 45% of which are singletons. This specimen belongs to a study of human T cells and chemical hapten exposure. Study results and limitations: Healthy people's immune response may differ from that of the donors, who had alopecia.

As for time point: patch test 3, about 24 weeks after DPC sensitization. As to treatment: therapeutic diphenylcyclopropenone sensitization with weekly scalp DPC. The donor pool consisted of alopecia patients aged 18 to 70 years, considered suitable for DPC. The study extracted total RNA from unfractionated whole blood. The CDR3 loop spans 14 amino acids. Germline loops: CDR1 DFQATT, CDR2 SNEGSKA (reference sequence). Trimming removed 3 bases at V and 3 bases at J, with 12 bases between. The chain recombines TRBV20-1 with TRBJ2-1; D is unclear. The sample here was whole blood, taken in connection with sensitization to the hapten diphenylcyclopropenone (DPC). The source of this sequence is a man aged 35-49 years with alopecia areata. Some clones in this sample may be carry-over from other donors' samples. The CDR3 DNA sequence: TGCAGTGCTAGCTCCAGCCGCCTCTACAATGAGCAGTTCTTC. It encodes CSASSSRLYNEQFF.